Listed below are T cell receptor beta chains from one sample, sequenced in a study of blood T cell repertoires in COVID-19. Data came from immunoSEQ multiplex PCR; TCRdb stores just in-frame clones and leaves some out. This sample has 400,000 or so clones, with 80% to 90% found just once. The sample taken for sequencing was PBMCs or T cells enriched from blood (not recorded which). Source of these receptors: a man aged 25 to 45 who had recovered from COVID-19. Each CDR3 is given with its conserved first and last residue. The D gene is left open where the match is weak. Size is omitted from some rows. Given values are once, few, many or a class for expanded clones.

j_call clone_size d_call v_call cdr3_aa cdr3_nt
TRBJ1-1 - TRBD1 TRBV28 CASSLTTGRNTEAFF TGTGCCAGCAGTTTGACGACAGGGCGGAACACTGAAGCTTTCTTT
TRBJ2-7 - TRBD2 TRBV28 CASSLVRRGLADEQYF TGTGCCAGCAGTTTAGTCCGGCGAGGACTAGCGGACGAGCAGTACTTC
TRBJ2-7 few - TRBV12-3/TRBV12-4 CASSYPGLEQYF TGTGCCAGCAGTTACCCGGGTCTCGAGCAGTACTTC
TRBJ1-4 - TRBD1 TRBV5-5 CASSLVDRGVTNEKLFF TGTGCCAGCAGCTTGGTGGACAGGGGGGTAACTAATGAAAAACTGTTTTTT
TRBJ2-3 - TRBD2 TRBV4-1 CASSLHQTSANTDTQYF TGCGCCAGCAGCCTCCATCAGACTAGCGCCAACACAGATACGCAGTATTTT
TRBJ2-6 - TRBD1 TRBV29-1 CSGLRQGAGGANVLTF TGCAGCGGACTCAGACAGGGGGCTGGTGGGGCCAACGTCCTGACTTTC
TRBJ2-7 once TRBD2 TRBV5-1 CASSLDRLAGDYEQYF TGCGCCAGCAGCTTGGACCGACTAGCGGGAGACTACGAGCAGTACTTC
TRBJ2-1 - TRBD1 TRBV12-5 CASGISTAGGFFF TGTGCTAGTGGTATTTCCACGGCAGGGGGCTTCTTCTTC
TRBJ1-1 - - TRBV6-5 CASSNGGRTEAFF TGTGCCAGCAGCAACGGGGGGAGGACTGAAGCTTTCTTT
TRBJ2-5 once TRBD2 TRBV5-1 CASSLGTSGTETQYF TGCGCCAGCAGCTTGGGGACTAGCGGTACAGAGACCCAGTACTTC
TRBJ2-3 once TRBD1 TRBV30 CACLLNRGAADTQYF TGTGCCTGCCTCCTTAACAGGGGGGCGGCAGATACGCAGTATTTT
TRBJ1-5 once - TRBV28 CASSGAGNQPQHF TGTGCCAGCAGTGGTGCCGGGAATCAGCCCCAGCATTTT
TRBJ2-1 once TRBD1 TRBV9 CASSLYGTGDGEQFF TGTGCCAGCAGCCTATACGGGACAGGGGATGGTGAGCAGTTCTTC
TRBJ2-5 once - TRBV28 CASSLSLETQYF TGTGCCAGCAGTTTATCCCTGGAGACCCAGTACTTC
TRBJ1-2 - - TRBV19 CASSIIPANYGYTF TGTGCCAGTAGTATTATCCCGGCTAACTATGGCTACACCTTC
TRBJ1-1 - - TRBV5-6 CASSLEGLNTEAFF TGTGCCAGCAGCTTGGAGGGGTTGAACACTGAAGCTTTCTTT
TRBJ2-5 - TRBD2 TRBV18 CASSRSRTSQETQYF TGTGCCAGCTCACGAAGTCGGACTAGCCAAGAGACCCAGTACTTC
TRBJ2-2 - TRBD2 TRBV3-1/TRBV3-2 CASSPSSGSGAGELFF TGTGCCAGCAGCCCATCGAGCGGGAGCGGAGCCGGGGAGCTGTTTTTT
TRBJ2-7 few - TRBV12-5 CASGPGHGVEQYF TGTGCTAGTGGACCGGGACATGGGGTTGAGCAGTACTTC
TRBJ1-2 few TRBD1 TRBV5-6 CASSFWDRGNYGYTF TGTGCCAGCAGCTTCTGGGACAGGGGGAATTATGGCTACACCTTC
TRBJ1-1 - - TRBV12-3/TRBV12-4 CASSLTGNTEAFF TGTGCCAGCAGTTTAACAGGGAACACTGAAGCTTTCTTT
TRBJ1-5 - - TRBV28 CASSSSQPQHF TGTGCCAGCAGTTCGAGTCAGCCCCAGCATTTT
TRBJ2-3 few TRBD2 TRBV4-2 CASTGTSGTRQDTQYF TGTGCCAGCACAGGGACTAGCGGGACCCGACAGGATACGCAGTATTTT
TRBJ1-6 - - TRBV9 CASSEYGNSPLHF TGTGCCAGCAGCGAGTACGGGAATTCACCCCTCCACTTT
TRBJ1-5 - - TRBV28 CASTSGTRDQPQHF TGTGCCAGCACCTCCGGGACACGGGATCAGCCCCAGCATTTT
TRBJ2-1 - TRBD2 TRBV19 CASSPVLGTSEPQFF TGTGCCAGTAGTCCCGTCCTAGGGACTAGCGAACCCCAGTTCTTC
TRBJ1-4 - TRBD1 TRBV29-1 CSVGQGDEKLFF TGCAGCGTGGGACAGGGGGATGAAAAACTGTTTTTT
TRBJ2-2 - - TRBV25-1 CASSSGAQDTGELFF TGTGCCAGCAGTAGTGGGGCCCAGGACACCGGGGAGCTGTTTTTT